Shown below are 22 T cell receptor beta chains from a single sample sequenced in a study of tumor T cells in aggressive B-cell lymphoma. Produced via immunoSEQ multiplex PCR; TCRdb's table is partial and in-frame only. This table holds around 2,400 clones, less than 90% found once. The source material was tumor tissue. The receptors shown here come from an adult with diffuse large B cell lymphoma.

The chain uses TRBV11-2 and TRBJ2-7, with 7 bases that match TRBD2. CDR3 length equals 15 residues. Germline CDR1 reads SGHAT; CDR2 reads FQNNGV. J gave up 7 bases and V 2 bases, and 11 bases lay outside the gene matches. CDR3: CASSLLAVPLGEQYF. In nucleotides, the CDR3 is TGTGCCAGCAGCTTACTAGCGGTCCCCCTAGGGGAGCAGTACTTC.

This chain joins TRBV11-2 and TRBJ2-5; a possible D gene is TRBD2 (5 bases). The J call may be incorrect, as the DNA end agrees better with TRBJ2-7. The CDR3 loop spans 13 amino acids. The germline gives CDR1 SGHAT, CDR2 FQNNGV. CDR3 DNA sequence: TGTGCCAGCAGCTTAGTTCCGGGGTCCGAGCAGTACTTC. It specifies CASSLVPGSEQYF.

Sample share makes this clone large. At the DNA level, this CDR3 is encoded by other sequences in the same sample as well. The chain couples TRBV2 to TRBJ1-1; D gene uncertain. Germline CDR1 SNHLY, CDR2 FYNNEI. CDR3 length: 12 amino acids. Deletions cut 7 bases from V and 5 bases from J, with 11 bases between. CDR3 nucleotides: TGTGCCAGCACCCCCGGAGAGACTGAAGCTTTCTTT. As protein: CASTPGETEAFF. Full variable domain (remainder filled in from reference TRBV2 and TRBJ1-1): EPEVTQTPSHQVTQMGQEVILRCVPISNHLYFYWYRQILGQKVEFLVSFYNNEISEKSEIFDDQFSVERPDGSNFTLKIRSTKLEDSAMYFCASTPGETEAFFGQGTRLTVV.

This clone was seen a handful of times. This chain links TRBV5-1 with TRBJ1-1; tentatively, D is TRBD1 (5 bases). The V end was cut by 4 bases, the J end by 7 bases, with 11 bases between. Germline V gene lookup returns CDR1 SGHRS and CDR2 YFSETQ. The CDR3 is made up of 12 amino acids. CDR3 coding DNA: TGCGCCAGCAGCCCTGCGGGGCTTGAAGCTTTCTTT. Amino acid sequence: CASSPAGLEAFF.

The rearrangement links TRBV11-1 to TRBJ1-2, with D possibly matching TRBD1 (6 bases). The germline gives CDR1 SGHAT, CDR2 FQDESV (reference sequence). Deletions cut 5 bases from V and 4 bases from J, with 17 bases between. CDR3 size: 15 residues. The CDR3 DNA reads TGTGCCAGCAGCGCCGACAGGTTCCTGGGCTATGGCTACACCTTC. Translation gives CASSADRFLGYGYTF.

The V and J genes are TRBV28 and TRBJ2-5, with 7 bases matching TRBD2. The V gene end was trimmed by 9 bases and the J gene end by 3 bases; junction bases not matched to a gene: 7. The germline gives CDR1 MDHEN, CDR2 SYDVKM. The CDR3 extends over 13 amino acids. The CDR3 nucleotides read TGTGCCAGTGTTCGGGGGGATGAAGAGACCCAGTACTTC. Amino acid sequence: CASVRGDEETQYF.

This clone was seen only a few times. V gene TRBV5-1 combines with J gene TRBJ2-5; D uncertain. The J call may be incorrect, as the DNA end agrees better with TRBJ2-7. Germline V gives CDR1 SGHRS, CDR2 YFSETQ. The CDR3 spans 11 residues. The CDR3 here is CASSRDYEQYF. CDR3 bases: TGCGCCAGCAGCAGGGACTACGAGCAGTACTTC.

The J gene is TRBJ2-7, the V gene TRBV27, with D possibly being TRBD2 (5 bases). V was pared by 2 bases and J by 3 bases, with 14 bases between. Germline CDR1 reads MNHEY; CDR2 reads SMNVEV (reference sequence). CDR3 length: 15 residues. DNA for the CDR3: TGTGCCAGCAGTTTAGAGGGTAAAATCATCTACGAGCAGTACTTC. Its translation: CASSLEGKIIYEQYF.

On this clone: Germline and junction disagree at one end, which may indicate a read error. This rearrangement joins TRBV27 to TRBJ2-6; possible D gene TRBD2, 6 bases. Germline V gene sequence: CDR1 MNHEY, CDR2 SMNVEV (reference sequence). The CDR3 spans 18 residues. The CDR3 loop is CASSRPPLGRSGANVLTF. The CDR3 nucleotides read TGTGCCAGCAGTCGCCCCCCCCTTGGGAGGTCTGGGGCCAACGTCCTGACTTTT.

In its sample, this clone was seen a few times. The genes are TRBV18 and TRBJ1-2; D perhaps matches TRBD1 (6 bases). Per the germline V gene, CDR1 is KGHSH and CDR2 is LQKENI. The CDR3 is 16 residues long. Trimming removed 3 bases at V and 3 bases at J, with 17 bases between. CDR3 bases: TGTGCCAGCTCACCCCAGGACAGCCAACTCCACTATGGCTACACCTTC. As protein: CASSPQDSQLHYGYTF.

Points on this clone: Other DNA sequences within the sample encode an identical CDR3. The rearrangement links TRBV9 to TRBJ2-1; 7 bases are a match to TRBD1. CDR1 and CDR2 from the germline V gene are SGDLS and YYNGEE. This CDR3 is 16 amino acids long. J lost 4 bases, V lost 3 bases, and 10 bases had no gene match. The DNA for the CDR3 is TGTGCCAGCAGCGGGGTACCAGGGACAGCTTACAATGAGCAGTTCTTC. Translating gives CASSGVPGTAYNEQFF.

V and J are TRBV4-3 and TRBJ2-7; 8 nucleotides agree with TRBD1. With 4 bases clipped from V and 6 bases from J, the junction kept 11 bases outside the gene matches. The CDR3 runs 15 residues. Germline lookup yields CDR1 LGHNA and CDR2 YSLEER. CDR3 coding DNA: TGCGCCAGCAGCCCCGGACAGGGTTTGATGGCCGAGCAGTACTTC. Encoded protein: CASSPGQGLMAEQYF.

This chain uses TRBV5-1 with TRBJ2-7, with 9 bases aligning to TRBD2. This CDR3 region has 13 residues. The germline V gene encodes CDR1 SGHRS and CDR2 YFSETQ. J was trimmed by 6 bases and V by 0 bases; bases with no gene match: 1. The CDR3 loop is CASSLGAGGEQYF. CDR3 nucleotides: TGCGCCAGCAGCTTGGGAGCGGGGGGCGAGCAGTACTTC.

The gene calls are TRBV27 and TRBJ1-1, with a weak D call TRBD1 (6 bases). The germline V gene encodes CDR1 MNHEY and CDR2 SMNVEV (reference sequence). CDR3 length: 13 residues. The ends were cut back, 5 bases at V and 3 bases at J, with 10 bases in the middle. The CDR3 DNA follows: TGTGCCAGCAGTCCCACAGGGTACACTGAAGCTTTCTTT. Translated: CASSPTGYTEAFF.

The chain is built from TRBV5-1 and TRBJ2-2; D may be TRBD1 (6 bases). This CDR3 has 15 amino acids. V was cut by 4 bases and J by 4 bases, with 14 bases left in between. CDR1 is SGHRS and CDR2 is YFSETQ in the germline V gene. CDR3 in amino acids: CASSGLTGFTGELFF. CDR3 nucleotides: TGCGCCAGCAGCGGGTTAACAGGGTTCACCGGGGAGCTGTTTTTT. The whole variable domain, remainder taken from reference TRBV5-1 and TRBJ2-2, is KAGVTQTPRYLIKTRGQQVTLSCSPISGHRSVSWYQQTPGQGLQFLFEYFSETQRNKGNFPGRFSGRQFSNSRSEMNVSTLELGDSALYLCASSGLTGFTGELFFGEGSRLTVL.

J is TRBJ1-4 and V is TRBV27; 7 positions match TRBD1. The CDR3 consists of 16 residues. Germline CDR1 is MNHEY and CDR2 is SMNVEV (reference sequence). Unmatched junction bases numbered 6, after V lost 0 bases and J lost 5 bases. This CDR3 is CASSLSKTGSNEKLFF. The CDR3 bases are TGTGCCAGCAGTTTATCTAAGACAGGGTCGAATGAAAAACTGTTTTTT.

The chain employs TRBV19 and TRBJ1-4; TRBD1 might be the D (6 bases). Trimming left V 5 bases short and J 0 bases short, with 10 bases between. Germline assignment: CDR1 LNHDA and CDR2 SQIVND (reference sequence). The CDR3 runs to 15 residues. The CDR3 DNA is TGTGCCAGTAGTCTCAACAGGGCAACTAATGAAAAACTGTTTTTT. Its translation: CASSLNRATNEKLFF.

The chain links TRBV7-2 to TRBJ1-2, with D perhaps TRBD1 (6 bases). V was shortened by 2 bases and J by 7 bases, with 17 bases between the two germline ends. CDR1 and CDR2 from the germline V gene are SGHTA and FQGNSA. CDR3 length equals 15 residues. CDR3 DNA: TGTGCCAGCAGCTTACTTCACGGGGTGGGGGCTGGCTACACCTTC. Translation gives CASSLLHGVGAGYTF.

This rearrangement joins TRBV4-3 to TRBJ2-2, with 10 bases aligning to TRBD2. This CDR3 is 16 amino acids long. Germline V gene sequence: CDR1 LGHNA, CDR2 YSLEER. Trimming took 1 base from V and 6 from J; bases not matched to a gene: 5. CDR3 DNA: TGCGCCAGCAGCCAAGTGGCGCTAGCGGGAGCCGGGGAGCTGTTTTTT. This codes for CASSQVALAGAGELFF.

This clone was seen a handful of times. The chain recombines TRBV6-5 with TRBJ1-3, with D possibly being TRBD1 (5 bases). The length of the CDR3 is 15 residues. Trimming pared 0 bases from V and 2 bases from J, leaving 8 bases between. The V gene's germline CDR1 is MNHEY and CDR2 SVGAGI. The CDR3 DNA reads TGTGCCAGCAGTTACTCGGGGGGTGCTGGAAACACCATATATTTT. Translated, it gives CASSYSGGAGNTIYF.

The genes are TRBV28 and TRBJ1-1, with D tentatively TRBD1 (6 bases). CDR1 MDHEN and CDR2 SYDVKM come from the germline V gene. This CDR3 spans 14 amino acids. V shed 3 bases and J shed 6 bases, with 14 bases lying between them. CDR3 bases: TGTGCCAGCAGTTTTGGACAGTCCTTTTCTGAAGCTTTCTTT. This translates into CASSFGQSFSEAFF.

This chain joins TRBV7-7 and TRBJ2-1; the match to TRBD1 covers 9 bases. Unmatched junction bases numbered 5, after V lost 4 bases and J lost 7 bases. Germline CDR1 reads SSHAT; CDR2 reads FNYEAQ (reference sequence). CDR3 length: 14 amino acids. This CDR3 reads CASSSDRGGNEQFF. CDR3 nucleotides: TGTGCCAGCAGCTCCGACAGGGGGGGAAATGAGCAGTTCTTC.